Listed below are T cell receptor beta chains from one sample, sequenced in a study of blood T cells in healthy people across ages. TCRdb used MiXCR to reprocess the 5' RACE reads, holding one entry per CDR3 protein. The sample lists some 920,000 distinct CDR3 sequences; about 53% were seen once. The sequenced sample consisted of blood. The receptors were sampled from a woman aged 55-69 years in good health. Each CDR3 is given without its conserved first and last residue. Each record gives: V gene, J gene, clone size, CDR3 protein. Size tells how often a clone was seen (once, few, many) or the class of an expanded clone, and some rows leave it out.

>TRBV12-3/TRBV12-4|-|-
ASSPTSLAETQY
>TRBV7-9|TRBJ2-5|-
ASSGTIEETQY
>TRBV12-3/TRBV12-4|TRBJ1-2|many
ASSSGNSNYGYT
>TRBV7-9|TRBJ2-7|-
ASSTTGVPGYEQY
>TRBV6-5|TRBJ1-2|-
ASRDTPGQGSRGYT
>TRBV11-2|TRBJ1-1|-
ASSWEIGTEAF
>TRBV4-1|TRBJ2-7|few
ASSQDIGRASYEQY
>TRBV3-1|TRBJ2-6|-
ASSRQGLASPGANVLT
>TRBV5-1|TRBJ2-7|-
ASSWDSGYEQY
>TRBV14|TRBJ2-6|-
ASGLSGANVLT
>TRBV2|-|-
ASSEALHPIQGGDEQF
>TRBV20-1|TRBJ2-1|few
SASFRGQYNEQF
>TRBV6-2/TRBV6-3|TRBJ2-1|few
ASRRTSGPSYNEQF
>TRBV5-4|TRBJ2-5|once
ASSLGSAQY
>TRBV5-1|TRBJ2-5|few
ASSWMGPEGETQY
>TRBV5-1|TRBJ2-5|few
ASNSGTFQETQY
>TRBV5-4|TRBJ1-4|-
ASSSNRAAEKLF
>TRBV15|TRBJ1-1|-
ATSRGGPSTEAF
>TRBV10-3|TRBJ2-3|-
AIRPSGGATDTQY
>TRBV10-2|TRBJ2-7|-
ASSEHNEQY
>TRBV10-3|TRBJ2-7|-
AISLGSYEQY
>TRBV4-2|TRBJ1-2|-
ASSKAREGYT
>TRBV6-5|TRBJ2-3|-
ASSRRSGSALDTQY
>TRBV20-1|TRBJ1-5|-
SAAGQSNQPQH
>TRBV6-1|TRBJ1-2|-
ASSEGGFGYT
>TRBV20-1|TRBJ2-1|-
SARDWIGSGSHNEQF
>TRBV5-5|TRBJ2-7|-
ASSRQTSGNEQY
>TRBV12-3/TRBV12-4|TRBJ1-5|-
ASSFSGRQNQPQH
>TRBV5-1|TRBJ2-7|-
ASSLSVAGLSYEQY
>TRBV28|TRBJ2-3|-
PSRSRLAGGRSDTQY
>TRBV6-5|TRBJ2-1|-
ASSSGLAYNEQF
>TRBV14|TRBJ1-2|-
ASSQGGWRANYGYT
>TRBV2|TRBJ2-5|once
ASSLLNRGLETQY
>TRBV12-3/TRBV12-4|TRBJ2-7|-
ASSQDRVGEQY
>TRBV19|TRBJ2-3|-
ASRTQGYHKDTQY
>TRBV4-1|TRBJ2-7|-
ASSQDPSRNYEQY
>TRBV4-1|TRBJ1-1|many
ASSQTVNTEAF
>TRBV29-1|TRBJ2-7|-
SVELRLAGTYEQY
>TRBV12-3/TRBV12-4|TRBJ2-1|few
ASLGWNEQF
>TRBV7-2|TRBJ1-4|once
ASSLRGPDEKLF
>TRBV18|TRBJ2-3|few
ASSRSGNTDTQY
>TRBV20-1|TRBJ2-7|few
SARDPGLQRLYEQY
>TRBV27|TRBJ2-3|-
ASSLVFGTSSDTQY
>TRBV11-3|TRBJ2-5|few
ASSQGAGYETQY
>TRBV7-8|-|-
ASSLLGGVQLYEQY
>TRBV7-9|TRBJ1-2|few
ASSLARGPYGYT
>TRBV5-5|TRBJ2-5|-
ASSQFTSGPKTQY
>TRBV4-1|TRBJ2-1|-
ASSQDRTRDLTYEQF
>TRBV15|TRBJ2-5|-
ATSSSGAYQETQY
>TRBV11-3|TRBJ2-3|-
ASSSRFGTQY
>TRBV13|TRBJ1-1|-
ASSLDPLGNFVTEAF
>TRBV29-1|TRBJ2-3|-
SAVGSGGNTQY
>TRBV27|TRBJ2-1|few
ASSWGGWGNEQF
>TRBV11-2|-|-
ASSLRRLAETQY
>TRBV4-1|TRBJ2-1|-
ASSQDGGTYNEQF
>TRBV6-5|TRBJ2-7|-
ASRGLGQGSYEQY
>TRBV12-3/TRBV12-4|TRBJ2-1|few
ASTRQGRQYNEQF
>TRBV2|TRBJ2-2|-
ASRAGHNTGELF
>TRBV6-5|TRBJ1-1|once
ASRGPNTEAF
>TRBV3-1|TRBJ2-3|few
ASSQVTHSTDTQY